A single T cell receptor beta chain is shown here with its context. Its antigen is undetermined. Germline V gene lookup returns CDR1 MNHEY and CDR2 SVGEGT. This CDR3 has 12 residues. Unmatched junction bases numbered 4, after V lost 8 bases and J lost 7 bases. These data come from a study of post-analysis software for immune sequencing data. The TCR beta cDNA libraries carried unique molecular identifiers. TCRdb called the PCR reads again in MiXCR, with one record for every CDR3 protein. Among 800,000 to 950,000 distinct CDR3 sequences listed, approximately 53% were seen once. Study findings and constraints: Several TRBV segments (TRBV5-6, TRBV5-1 and TRBV20-1 among them) occurred more frequently in patients than in controls.

The chain carries TRBV6-2 or TRBV6-3 and TRBJ2-1; 8 nucleotides agree with TRBD2. This TCR derives from a girl between 10 and 17 years old with multiple sclerosis. Material for sequencing was blood. CDR3 residues: CASQRERNEQFF. CDR3 nucleotide sequence: TGTGCCAGCCAGCGGGAGAGAAATGAGCAGTTCTTC.